This T cell receptor beta chain is drawn from a study of shared clonotypes between healthy human individuals. General study results and limits: Shared clonotypes: about 5% naive CD4, around 3.5% naive CD8, roughly 2.2% memory CD4, approximately 0.37% memory CD8. Non-shared clonotypes displayed generation probabilities falling below those of clonotypes present in all four donors.

Only Caucasian adults living in Nashville, Tennessee served as donors. This clone was detected only once. Its matching antigen is unknown. The protocol was immunoSEQ multiplex PCR, while the TCRdb copy is restricted to in-frame clones and leaves out a portion. This table has a few million clones, about 92% appearing once. The sequenced sample consisted of naive CD4+ T cells from PBMCs. As to subset: CD45RA+ positively selected. The TCR sequence derives from a man in his late teens or twenties in good health. Some clones in this sample may be carry-over from other donors' samples.

In DNA, the CDR3 is TGTGCCAGCAGCAAAGGACTAGCGGGAGGAGATACGCAGTATTTT. It codes for CASSKGLAGGDTQYF. The chain joins TRBV5-6 to TRBJ2-3; 14 bases align to TRBD2. The CDR3 is 15 amino acids. With V trimmed by 4 bases and J by 5 bases, 3 bases remained unmatched. CDR1 is SGHDT, CDR2 YYEEEE, per germline.